These 5 T cell receptor beta chains were all obtained from the same sample, sequenced in a study of Graves' ophthalmopathy and Graves' hyperthyroidism. RNA transcripts provided the template for amplifying TCR beta CDR3 regions. First-round RT-PCR with HTBI primers preceded a second-round multiplex PCR. TCRdb reprocessed the multiplex PCR reads with MiXCR, giving one entry per CDR3 protein. The table records over a million distinct CDR3 sequences, about two fifths of them present only once. Source material: peripheral blood or thyroid tissue (not recorded which). Receptor source: an adult man with Graves' hyperthyroidism.

At least ten counts were recorded for this clonotype. V gene TRBV7-2 combines with J gene TRBJ2-7; no definite D call. V lost 1 base and J 0 bases, leaving 10 bases between the germline ends. Germline-derived CDR1 and CDR2 are SGHTA and FQGNSA. CDR3 size: 15 residues. The CDR3 is CASSLVGSGSYEQYF. In DNA form, the CDR3 reads TGTGCCAGCAGCTTAGTAGGATCTGGCTCCTACGAGCAGTACTTC.

This clonotype came up a few times. The J gene is TRBJ2-7, the V gene TRBV28; D not resolved. V lost 1 base to trimming and J lost 4 bases, with 11 bases between them. The CDR3 sequence is 14 residues long. Germline V gives CDR1 MDHEN, CDR2 SYDVKM. The CDR3 loop is CASSLLVASYEQYF. The CDR3 nucleotides read TGTGCCAGCAGTTTATTGGTTGCCTCGTACGAGCAGTACTTC.

This clonotype came up many times. The CDR3 region has the DNA TGTGCCAGCAGTACCAGGACAGGCCCGTCCTACGAGCAGTACTTC. Its protein product is CASSTRTGPSYEQYF. The chain couples TRBV7-2 to TRBJ2-7; 7 positions match TRBD1. The germline CDR1 and CDR2 sequences are SGHTA and FQGNSA. CDR3 length: 15 residues. V lost 6 bases, J lost 1 base, and 9 bases stayed unmatched.

V gene TRBV28 combines with J gene TRBJ1-2; TRBD1 matches 9 bases. CDR1 is MDHEN, CDR2 SYDVKM, per germline. The J segment lost 4 bases and the V segment lost 5 bases, leaving 11 bases of the junction unmatched. The CDR3 runs 16 residues. In DNA form, the CDR3 reads TGTGCCAGCAGTCAGCCCCCGACAGGGGGAATCTATGGCTACACCTTC. It encodes CASSQPPTGGIYGYTF.

The J gene is TRBJ2-2, the V gene TRBV12-3 or TRBV12-4; D call uncertain. V lost 5 bases and J 1 base, leaving 17 bases between the germline ends. The CDR3 is made up of 17 amino acids. The CDR3 bases are TGTGCCAGCAGTGAGTTCCTATGGGCGGAGAACACCGGGGAGCTGTTTTTT. It encodes CASSEFLWAENTGELFF.